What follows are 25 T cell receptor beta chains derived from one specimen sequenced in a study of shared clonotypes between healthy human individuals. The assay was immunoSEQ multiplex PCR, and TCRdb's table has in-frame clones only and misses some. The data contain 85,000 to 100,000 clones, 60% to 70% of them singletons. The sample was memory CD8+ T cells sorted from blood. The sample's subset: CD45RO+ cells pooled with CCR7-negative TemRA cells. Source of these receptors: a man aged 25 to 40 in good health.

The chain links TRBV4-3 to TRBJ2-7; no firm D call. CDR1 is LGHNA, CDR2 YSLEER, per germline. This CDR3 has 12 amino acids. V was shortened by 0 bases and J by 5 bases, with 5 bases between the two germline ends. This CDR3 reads CASSQELHEQYF. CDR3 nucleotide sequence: TGCGCCAGCAGCCAAGAACTACACGAGCAGTACTTC.

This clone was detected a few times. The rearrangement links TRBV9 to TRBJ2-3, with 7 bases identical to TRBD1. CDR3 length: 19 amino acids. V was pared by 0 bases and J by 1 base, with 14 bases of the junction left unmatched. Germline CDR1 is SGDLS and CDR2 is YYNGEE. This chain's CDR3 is CASSVATGVERFGTDTQYF. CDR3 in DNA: TGTGCCAGCAGCGTAGCTACAGGGGTTGAAAGATTCGGCACAGATACGCAGTATTTT. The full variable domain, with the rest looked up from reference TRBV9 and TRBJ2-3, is DSGVTQTPKHLITATGQRVTLRCSPRSGDLSVYWYQQSLDQGLQFLIQYYNGEERAKGNILERFSAQQFPDLHSELNLSSLELGDSALYFCASSVATGVERFGTDTQYFGPGTRLTVL.

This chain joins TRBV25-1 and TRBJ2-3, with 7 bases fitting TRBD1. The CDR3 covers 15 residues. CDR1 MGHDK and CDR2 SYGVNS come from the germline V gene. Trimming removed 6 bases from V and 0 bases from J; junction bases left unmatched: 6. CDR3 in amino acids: CASRSGQTSTDTQYF. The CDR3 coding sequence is TGTGCCAGCAGGTCGGGACAGACTAGCACAGATACGCAGTATTTT.

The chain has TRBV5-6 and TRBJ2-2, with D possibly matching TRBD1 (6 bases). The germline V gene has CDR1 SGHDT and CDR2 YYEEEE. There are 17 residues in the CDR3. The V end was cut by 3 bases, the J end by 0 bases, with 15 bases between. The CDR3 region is CASSYSQGPANTGELFF. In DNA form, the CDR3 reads TGTGCCAGCAGCTATTCACAGGGTCCCGCGAACACCGGGGAGCTGTTTTTT.

CDR3 nucleotides: TGTGCCAGCAGTCCCTTAGAGACAGGGTGGCCCCAGCATTTT. Amino acids: CASSPLETGWPQHF. V usage is TRBV6-1 and J usage is TRBJ1-5; 7 nucleotides align to TRBD1. The CDR3 is made up of 14 amino acids. V shed 5 bases and J 9 bases; nucleotides not matched to a gene: 10. Looked up from germline, CDR1 is MNHNS and CDR2 is SASEGT.

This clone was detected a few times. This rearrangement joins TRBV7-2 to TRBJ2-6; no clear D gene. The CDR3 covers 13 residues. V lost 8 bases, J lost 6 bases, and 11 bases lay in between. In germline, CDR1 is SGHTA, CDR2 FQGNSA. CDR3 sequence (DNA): TGTGCCAGCTCCCCGCTGCAGGCCAACGTCCTGACTTTC. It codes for CASSPLQANVLTF.

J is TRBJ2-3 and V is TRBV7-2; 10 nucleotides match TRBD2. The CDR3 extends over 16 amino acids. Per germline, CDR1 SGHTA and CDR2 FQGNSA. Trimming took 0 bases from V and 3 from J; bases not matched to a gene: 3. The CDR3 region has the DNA TGTGCCAGCAGCTTAGCCAGCGGGAGGGTTACAGATACGCAGTATTTT. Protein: CASSLASGRVTDTQYF.

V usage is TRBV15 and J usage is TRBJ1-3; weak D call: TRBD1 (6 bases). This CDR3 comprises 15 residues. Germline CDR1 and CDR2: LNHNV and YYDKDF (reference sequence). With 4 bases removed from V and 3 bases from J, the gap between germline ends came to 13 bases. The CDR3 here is CATSITRDIGNTIYF. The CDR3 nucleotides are TGTGCCACCAGCATCACTCGGGACATTGGAAACACCATATATTTT.

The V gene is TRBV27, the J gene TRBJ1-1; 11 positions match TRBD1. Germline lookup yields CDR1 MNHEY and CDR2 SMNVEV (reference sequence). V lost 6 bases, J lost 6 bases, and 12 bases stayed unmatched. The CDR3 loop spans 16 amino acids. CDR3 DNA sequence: TGTGCCAGCAGCCGAAGGACAGGGGGCGGTTTCGCTGAAGCTTTCTTT. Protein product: CASSRRTGGGFAEAFF.

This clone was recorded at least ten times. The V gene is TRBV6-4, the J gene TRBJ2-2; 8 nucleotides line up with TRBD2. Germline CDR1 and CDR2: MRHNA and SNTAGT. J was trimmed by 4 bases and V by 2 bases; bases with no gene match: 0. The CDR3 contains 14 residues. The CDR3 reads CASSDGTSTGELFF. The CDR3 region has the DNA TGTGCCAGCAGTGACGGGACTAGCACCGGGGAGCTGTTTTTT.

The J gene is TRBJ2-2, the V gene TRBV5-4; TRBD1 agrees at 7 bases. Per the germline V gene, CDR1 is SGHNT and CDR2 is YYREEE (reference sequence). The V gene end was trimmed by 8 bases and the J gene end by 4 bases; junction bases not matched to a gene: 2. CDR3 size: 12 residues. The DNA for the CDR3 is TGTGCCAGTAAGGGGGCCACCGGGGAGCTGTTTTTT. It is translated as CASKGATGELFF.

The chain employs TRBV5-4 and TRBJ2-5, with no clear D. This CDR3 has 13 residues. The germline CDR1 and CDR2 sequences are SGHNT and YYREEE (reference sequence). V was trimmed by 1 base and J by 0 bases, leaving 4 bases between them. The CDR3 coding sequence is TGTGCCAGCAGCTTGACAGACCAAGAGACCCAGTACTTC. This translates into CASSLTDQETQYF.

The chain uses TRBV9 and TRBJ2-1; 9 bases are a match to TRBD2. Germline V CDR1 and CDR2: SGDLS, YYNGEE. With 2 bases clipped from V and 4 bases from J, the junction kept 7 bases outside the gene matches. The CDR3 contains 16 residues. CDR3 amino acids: CASSVLTSGLYNEQFF. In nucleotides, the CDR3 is TGTGCCAGCAGCGTCCTAACTAGCGGGCTATACAATGAGCAGTTCTTC.

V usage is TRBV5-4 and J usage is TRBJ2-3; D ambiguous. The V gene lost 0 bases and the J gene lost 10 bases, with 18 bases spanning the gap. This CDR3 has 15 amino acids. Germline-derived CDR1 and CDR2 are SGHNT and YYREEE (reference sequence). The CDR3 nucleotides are TGTGCCAGCAGCTTGGATGTTCTACCTCAGTCCGCGCAGTATTTT. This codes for CASSLDVLPQSAQYF.

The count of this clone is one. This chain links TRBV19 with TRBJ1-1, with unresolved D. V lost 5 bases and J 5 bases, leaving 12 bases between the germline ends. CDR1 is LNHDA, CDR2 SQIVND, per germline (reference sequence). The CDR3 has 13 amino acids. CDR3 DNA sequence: TGTGCCAGTAGTCTTAATCTAGAGACTGAAGCTTTCTTT. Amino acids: CASSLNLETEAFF.

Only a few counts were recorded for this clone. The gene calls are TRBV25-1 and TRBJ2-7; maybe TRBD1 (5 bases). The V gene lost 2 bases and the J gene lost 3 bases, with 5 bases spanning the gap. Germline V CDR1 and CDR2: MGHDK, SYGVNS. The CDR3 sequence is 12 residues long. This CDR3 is CASSETGYEQYF. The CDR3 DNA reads TGTGCCAGCAGTGAAACAGGCTACGAGCAGTACTTC.

DNA for the CDR3: TGCGCCAGCAGCTTAACAGGGGGTGGTACAGATACGCAGTATTTT. It translates to CASSLTGGGTDTQYF. This chain uses TRBV5-1 with TRBJ2-3, with 8 nucleotides matching TRBD1. The junction had 5 bases not matched to a gene; V was cut back by 2 bases and J by 3 bases. The CDR3 loop spans 15 amino acids. Germline values: CDR1 SGHRS, CDR2 YFSETQ.

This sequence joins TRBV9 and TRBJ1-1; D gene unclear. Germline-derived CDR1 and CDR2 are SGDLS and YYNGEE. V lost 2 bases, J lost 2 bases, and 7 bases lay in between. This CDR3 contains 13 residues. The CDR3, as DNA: TGTGCCAGCAGCGTCGAGAGTAACACTGAAGCTTTCTTT. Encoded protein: CASSVESNTEAFF. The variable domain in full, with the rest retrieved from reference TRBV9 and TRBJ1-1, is DSGVTQTPKHLITATGQRVTLRCSPRSGDLSVYWYQQSLDQGLQFLIQYYNGEERAKGNILERFSAQQFPDLHSELNLSSLELGDSALYFCASSVESNTEAFFGQGTRLTVV.

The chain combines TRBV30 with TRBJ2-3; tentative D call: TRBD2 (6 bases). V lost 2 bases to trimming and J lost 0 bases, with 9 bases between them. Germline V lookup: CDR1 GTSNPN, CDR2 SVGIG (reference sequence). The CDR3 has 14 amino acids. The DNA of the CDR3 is TGTGCCTGGAGTAGGGGACTCAGCACAGATACGCAGTATTTT. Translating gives CAWSRGLSTDTQYF.

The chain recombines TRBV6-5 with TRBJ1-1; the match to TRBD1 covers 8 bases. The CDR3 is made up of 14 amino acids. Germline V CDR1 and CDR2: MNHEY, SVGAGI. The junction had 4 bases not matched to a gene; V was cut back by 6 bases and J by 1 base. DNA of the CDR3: TGTGCCAGCAGACGACAGGGGAAGAACACTGAAGCTTTCTTT. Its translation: CASRRQGKNTEAFF.

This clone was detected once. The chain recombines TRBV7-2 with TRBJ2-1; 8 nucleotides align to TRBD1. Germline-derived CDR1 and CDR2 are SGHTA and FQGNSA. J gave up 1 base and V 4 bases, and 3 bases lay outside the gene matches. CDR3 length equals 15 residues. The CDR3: CASSYDRGSYNEQFF. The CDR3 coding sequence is TGTGCCAGCAGCTACGACAGGGGATCCTACAATGAGCAGTTCTTC.

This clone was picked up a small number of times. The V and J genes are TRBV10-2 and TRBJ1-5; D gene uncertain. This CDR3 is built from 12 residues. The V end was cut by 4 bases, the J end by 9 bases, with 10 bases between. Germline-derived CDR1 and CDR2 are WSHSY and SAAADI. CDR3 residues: CASSVRGGPQHF. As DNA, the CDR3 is TGCGCCAGCAGTGTACGGGGTGGGCCCCAGCATTTT.

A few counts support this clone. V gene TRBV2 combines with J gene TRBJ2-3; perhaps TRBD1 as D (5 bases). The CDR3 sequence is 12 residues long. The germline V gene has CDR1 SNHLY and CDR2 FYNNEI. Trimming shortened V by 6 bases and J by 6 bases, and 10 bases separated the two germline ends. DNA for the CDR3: TGTGCCAGCAGGGACATCGCGGATACGCAGTATTTT. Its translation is CASRDIADTQYF.

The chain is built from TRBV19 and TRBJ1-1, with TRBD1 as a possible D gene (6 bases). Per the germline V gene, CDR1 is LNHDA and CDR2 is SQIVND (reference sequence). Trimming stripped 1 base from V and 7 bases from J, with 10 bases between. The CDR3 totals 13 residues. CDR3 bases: TGTGCCAGTAGTATAGTAGGGGGGCGTGAAGCTTTCTTT. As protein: CASSIVGGREAFF.

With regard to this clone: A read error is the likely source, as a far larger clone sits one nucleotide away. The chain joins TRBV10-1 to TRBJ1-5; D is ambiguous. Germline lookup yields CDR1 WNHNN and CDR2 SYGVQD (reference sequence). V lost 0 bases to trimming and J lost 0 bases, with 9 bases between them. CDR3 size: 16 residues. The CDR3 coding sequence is TGCGCCAGCAGTGAGTCCCCCGGGAATAGCAATCAGCCCCAGCATTTT. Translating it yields CASSESPGNSNQPQHF.